The 29 T cell receptor beta chains given below trace back to one sample, sequenced in a study of regulatory T cells in long-lasting Graves disease. TCR beta libraries were built with iRepertoire HTBI primers and Arm-PCR of CDR3 regions. Each CDR3 protein gets one entry after TCRdb re-called the multiplex PCR reads with MiXCR. The data hold about 660,000 distinct CDR3 sequences, with approximately 31% observed a single time. Time point here: persistent/refractory GD, antithyroid drugs over 5 years with positive TRAb. With RNA extracted from PBMCs as input, the TCR library was made. The material sequenced was peripheral blood mononuclear cells (PBMCs), taken when the disease was refractory, from a patient treated with antithyroid drugs. The receptors were gathered from a female donor with Graves disease.

In its sample, this clonotype was seen a few times. This sequence joins TRBV12-5 and TRBJ2-7; tentatively, D is TRBD2 (6 bases). Per the germline V gene, CDR1 is LGHNT and CDR2 is FRNRAP. The CDR3 loop spans 15 amino acids. V was shortened by 7 bases and J by 5 bases, with 21 bases between the two germline ends. The chain's CDR3 is CASAAPGTGPDEQYF. CDR3 DNA: TGTGCTAGTGCCGCTCCCGGGACTGGCCCTGACGAGCAGTACTTC.

This clonotype was observed a few times. The chain employs TRBV4-1 and TRBJ2-7, with 7 bases identical to TRBD2. The V segment lost 1 base and the J segment 2 bases; nucleotides outside the gene matches: 5. Germline values: CDR1 MGHRA, CDR2 YSYEKL. The CDR3 has 15 amino acids. The CDR3 bases are TGCGCCAGCAGCCAAGGGGTAGCGGGTACCTACGAGCAGTACTTC. It is translated as CASSQGVAGTYEQYF.

This chain connects TRBV27 to TRBJ2-5; 8 positions match TRBD1. The trim removed 5 bases at V and 1 base at J, leaving 6 bases unmatched. The germline gives CDR1 MNHEY, CDR2 SMNVEV (reference sequence). This CDR3 is 15 amino acids long. This CDR3 is CASSPLDRVQETQYF. The CDR3 DNA is TGTGCCAGCAGTCCGCTGGACAGGGTCCAAGAGACCCAGTACTTC.

This clonotype was recorded a few times. The chain employs TRBV18 and TRBJ1-4; tentative D call: TRBD1 (6 bases). In germline, CDR1 is KGHSH, CDR2 LQKENI. Trimming stripped 4 bases from V and 6 bases from J, with 12 bases between. The CDR3 runs 14 residues. This chain's CDR3 is CASSRGPTDEKLFF. The CDR3 bases are TGTGCCAGCTCACGGGGGCCGACTGATGAAAAACTGTTTTTT.

In this sample, this clonotype turned up a few times. The rearrangement uses TRBV7-9 and TRBJ1-1; D is unclear. CDR3 length: 10 amino acids. The germline CDR1 and CDR2 sequences are SEHNR and FQNEAQ (reference sequence). Deletions cut 10 bases from V and 4 bases from J, with 7 bases between. The CDR3 region has the DNA TGTGCCACGGGTGTCACTGAAGCTTTCTTT. Encoded protein: CATGVTEAFF.

This clonotype has ten or more counts. The chain couples TRBV2 to TRBJ1-1; tentatively, D is TRBD1 (6 bases). Germline CDR1 SNHLY, CDR2 FYNNEI. The CDR3 totals 14 residues. Trimming removed 11 bases at V and 5 bases at J, with 21 bases between. DNA of the CDR3: TGTGCCGAAAAGCCGCGGGGGGCAGGGACTGAAGCTTTCTTT. Amino acids: CAEKPRGAGTEAFF.

This clonotype was recorded at least ten times. This sequence joins TRBV27 and TRBJ2-7; 8 nucleotides agree with TRBD2. Losses at the gene ends were 0 bases for V and 6 bases for J; bases not matched to a gene: 10. This CDR3 contains 16 residues. In germline, CDR1 is MNHEY, CDR2 SMNVEV (reference sequence). CDR3: CASSLSRGLVGSEQYF. The DNA for the CDR3 is TGTGCCAGCAGTTTATCGCGGGGACTAGTTGGGAGCGAGCAGTACTTC.

This clonotype was detected only a few times. J is TRBJ1-2 and V is TRBV3-1, with no clear D. The CDR3 totals 14 residues. With 3 bases removed from V and 7 bases from J, the gap between germline ends came to 15 bases. Germline-derived CDR1 and CDR2 are LGHDT and YNNKEL (reference sequence). The CDR3 DNA reads as TGTGCCAGCAGCCACTCGCGCAGCGGGGTTGGCTACACCTTC. Translated: CASSHSRSGVGYTF.

This sequence joins TRBV11-1 and TRBJ2-1; D is unclear. CDR1 and CDR2 (germline): SGHAT, FQDESV (reference sequence). The CDR3 loop spans 12 amino acids. V was pared by 3 bases and J by 6 bases, with 6 bases between. The CDR3 protein is CASSLRSNEQFF. The CDR3 nucleotides read TGTGCCAGCAGCTTGAGGAGCAATGAGCAGTTCTTC. The complete variable domain, with remaining parts taken from reference TRBV11-1 and TRBJ2-1, reads EAEVAQSPRYKITEKSQAVAFWCDPISGHATLYWYRQILGQGPELLVQFQDESVVDDSQLPKDRFSAERLKGVDSTLKIQPAELGDSAMYLCASSLRSNEQFFGPGTRLTVL.

The chain recombines TRBV18 with TRBJ1-3; no clear D. This CDR3 region has 12 residues. Germline CDR1 reads KGHSH; CDR2 reads LQKENI. V dropped 1 base and J dropped 8 bases, with 6 bases sitting between them. CDR3 coding DNA: TGTGCCAGCTCACCACGCCTGGACACCATATATTTT. It is translated as CASSPRLDTIYF.

A few counts support this clonotype. V and J are TRBV20-1 and TRBJ1-1; 8 positions agree with TRBD1. Germline CDR1 and CDR2: DFQATT and SNEGSKA (reference sequence). The V and J ends lost 2 bases and 5 bases, in that order; junction bases with no gene match: 7. This CDR3 is 14 amino acids long. CDR3 amino acids: CSARHGQGWTEAFF. DNA for the CDR3: TGCAGTGCTAGACACGGACAGGGTTGGACTGAAGCTTTCTTT.

V usage is TRBV20-1 and J usage is TRBJ2-7; 7 bases fit TRBD1. The CDR3 runs 15 residues. CDR1 and CDR2 (germline): DFQATT, SNEGSKA (reference sequence). The J segment lost 0 bases and the V segment lost 5 bases, leaving 10 bases of the junction unmatched. The CDR3 DNA follows: TGCAGTGCTGCTCCGGGACAGCTGAGCTCCTACGAGCAGTACTTC. Encoded protein: CSAAPGQLSSYEQYF.

The V call is TRBV7-2, the J call TRBJ1-1; 7 bases align to TRBD1. Trimming removed 8 bases from V and 3 bases from J; junction bases left unmatched: 6. The CDR3 spans 13 residues. CDR1 SGHTA and CDR2 FQGNSA come from the germline V gene. CDR3 region: CASRDRADTEAFF. CDR3 bases: TGTGCCAGCCGAGACAGGGCGGACACTGAAGCTTTCTTT.

V and J are TRBV19 and TRBJ1-2; D remains ambiguous. V was clipped by 3 bases and J by 7 bases, with 12 bases between them. Germline loops: CDR1 LNHDA, CDR2 SQIVND (reference sequence). This CDR3 spans 13 amino acids. As DNA, the CDR3 is TGTGCCAGTAGTATTCCGGGTTCGGGTGGCTACACCTTC. Translated: CASSIPGSGGYTF.

This clonotype was seen at least ten times. The J gene is TRBJ2-6, the V gene TRBV27; the D is unclear. The CDR3 runs to 16 residues. V lost 2 bases to trimming and J lost 0 bases, with 8 bases between them. Germline CDR1 reads MNHEY; CDR2 reads SMNVEV (reference sequence). CDR3 coding DNA: TGTGCCAGCAGTTTAGTAGGAAGCTCTGGGGCCAACGTCCTGACTTTC. Translation gives CASSLVGSSGANVLTF.

This clonotype has ten or more counts. The V gene is TRBV2, the J gene TRBJ1-4, with TRBD1 matching over 7 bases. From germline, CDR1 is SNHLY and CDR2 FYNNEI. V lost 6 bases to trimming and J lost 4 bases; unmatched junction nucleotides: 5. The CDR3 extends over 14 amino acids. CDR3 region: CASRQQGVNEKLFF. The CDR3 region has the DNA TGTGCCAGCAGACAGCAGGGGGTTAATGAAAAACTGTTTTTT.

The chain joins TRBV6-2 or TRBV6-3 to TRBJ1-1; 7 bases line up with TRBD1. Germline V gene data show CDR1 as MNHEY and CDR2 as SVGEGT. V dropped 8 bases and J dropped 3; count of bases not matched to a gene: 6. The CDR3 is 13 residues long. The CDR3 coding sequence is TGTGCCAGCGGGACAGAGAGTTACACTGAAGCTTTCTTT. This translates into CASGTESYTEAFF.

The chain employs TRBV3-1 and TRBJ2-7; D might be TRBD1 (5 bases). V gave up 2 bases and J gave up 4 bases, with 9 bases separating them. The CDR3 length is 13 residues. Germline values: CDR1 LGHDT, CDR2 YNNKEL (reference sequence). The CDR3 here is CASSQQGPYEQYF. The CDR3 bases are TGTGCCAGCAGCCAACAGGGCCCGTACGAGCAGTACTTC.

The chain uses TRBV6-2 or TRBV6-3 and TRBJ2-7; D gene ambiguous. V dropped 7 bases and J dropped 0 bases, with 13 bases sitting between them. This CDR3 region has 14 residues. Germline V gives CDR1 MNHEY, CDR2 SVGEGT. In DNA, the CDR3 is TGTGCCAGCACTTTAGGAGTCCTCTCCTACGAGCAGTACTTC. As protein: CASTLGVLSYEQYF.

In nucleotides, the CDR3 is TGCAGCGTTGATGGGGTGGATCCTCAAGACTCCTACGAGCAGTACTTC. Translated, it gives CSVDGVDPQDSYEQYF. The genes are TRBV29-1 and TRBJ2-7; D gene ambiguous. CDR1 is SQVTM and CDR2 is ANQGSEA in the germline V gene. V shed 3 bases and J shed 0 bases, with 18 bases lying between them. The CDR3 is 16 amino acids.

The rearrangement joins TRBV12-3 or TRBV12-4 to TRBJ1-2; D might be TRBD1 (6 bases). V lost 5 bases, J lost 6 bases, and 19 bases lay in between. This CDR3 is 15 amino acids long. The DNA for the CDR3 is TGTGCCAGCAGTCGCGCCGGGACAACGGCTGATGGCTACACCTTC. It encodes CASSRAGTTADGYTF.

With regard to this clonotype: Given a much more abundant clone one base away, this may be a read error. V gene TRBV28 combines with J gene TRBJ1-1, with D perhaps TRBD1 (5 bases). This CDR3 region has 15 residues. Germline CDR1 is MDHEN and CDR2 is SYDVKM. Trimming took 5 bases from V and 5 from J, leaving 18 bases between them. The CDR3 DNA follows: TGTGCCAGCAGTGATGGGGCAGGGTCAGATACTGAAGCTTTCTTT. Translating it yields CASSDGAGSDTEAFF.

The V call is TRBV15, the J call TRBJ1-4; the D gene is possibly TRBD1 (6 bases). The CDR3 contains 13 residues. Between the trimmed V and J ends, which lost 8 bases and 8 bases, there was a span of 15 bases. Germline CDR1 LNHNV, CDR2 YYDKDF (reference sequence). CDR3 sequence reads: CATGEGGSEKLFF. The CDR3 coding sequence is TGTGCCACCGGCGAGGGGGGTTCGGAAAAACTGTTTTTT.

The chain links TRBV29-1 to TRBJ1-2; 7 nucleotides line up with TRBD1. This CDR3 spans 11 amino acids. V shed 6 bases, J shed 7 bases, and the junction held 5 bases outside the gene matches. CDR1 and CDR2 (germline): SQVTM, ANQGSEA. As DNA, the CDR3 is TGCAGCGTGTTCACAGGGGTTGGCTACACCTTC. Its translation is CSVFTGVGYTF. Based on the CDR3 plus reference TRBV29-1 and TRBJ1-2, the full variable domain is SAVISQKPSRDICQRGTSLTIQCQVDSQVTMMFWYRQQPGQSLTLIATANQGSEATYESGFVIDKFPISRPNLTFSTLTVSNMSPEDSSIYLCSVFTGVGYTFGSGTRLTVV.

The chain links TRBV30 to TRBJ2-7; 7 nucleotides line up with TRBD1. The CDR3 totals 13 residues. Germline trimming cut 1 base from V and 3 bases from J; bases unmatched to any gene: 3. The germline CDR1 and CDR2 sequences are GTSNPN and SVGIG (reference sequence). CDR3 in DNA: TGTGCCTGGAGTGAGGGGGCACGCTACGAGCAGTACTTC. Translation gives CAWSEGARYEQYF.

This clonotype has only a few counts. The chain is built from TRBV5-1 and TRBJ1-2; no clear D. The CDR3 contains 12 residues. Germline CDR1 reads SGHRS; CDR2 reads YFSETQ. The V end was cut by 5 bases, the J end by 7 bases, with 12 bases between. The CDR3 nucleotides are TGCGCCAGCAGTTGGTTGGTCGGTGGCTACACCTTC. Translated, it gives CASSWLVGGYTF. Drawing the rest from reference TRBV5-1 and TRBJ1-2, the complete variable domain is KAGVTQTPRYLIKTRGQQVTLSCSPISGHRSVSWYQQTPGQGLQFLFEYFSETQRNKGNFPGRFSGRQFSNSRSEMNVSTLELGDSALYLCASSWLVGGYTFGSGTRLTVV.

This clonotype was picked up many times. V gene TRBV12-3 or TRBV12-4 combines with J gene TRBJ1-2; the match to TRBD1 covers 7 bases. The CDR3 sequence is 13 residues long. V was clipped by 6 bases and J by 8 bases; unmatched bases: 9. For the CDR3, the DNA is TGTGCCAGCAGACCGACAGGGAAGAAAGGCTACACCTTC. It specifies CASRPTGKKGYTF.

The genes are TRBV6-2 or TRBV6-3 and TRBJ1-1; tentative D call: TRBD1 (5 bases). Trimming cost V 2 bases and J 0 bases, with 7 bases left between them. From germline, CDR1 is MNHEY and CDR2 SVGEGT. CDR3 size: 14 residues. The CDR3 is CASSYTTVNTEAFF. CDR3 sequence (DNA): TGTGCCAGCAGTTACACGACAGTGAACACTGAAGCTTTCTTT.

The rearrangement joins TRBV6-1 to TRBJ1-1; maybe TRBD1 (5 bases). Per germline, CDR1 MNHNS and CDR2 SASEGT. Deletions cut 4 bases from V and 5 bases from J, with 17 bases between. The CDR3 has 15 residues. CDR3 coding DNA: TGTGCCAGCAGTGGGGGATGGGGCGGGGCGACTGAAGCTTTCTTT. Protein: CASSGGWGGATEAFF.